The 23 T cell receptor beta chains given below trace back to one sample, sequenced in a study of T cells in Graves' hyperthyroidism and ophthalmopathy (dated 2019 in TCRdb). Library construction relied on multiplex PCR. The sample was run on an Illumina HiSeq 2000. The TCR beta CDR3 regions were amplified from the RNA transcripts. For the first round of RT-PCR on the TCR CDR3, the HTBI primer set was used together with the Qiagen OneStep RT-PCR kit. The raw public reads went through TCRdb reprocessing: fastp at Q25, MiXCR clone calling, in-frame beta chains kept. Every entry covers one CDR3 protein and lists the most common genes and DNA from its rows. The sample includes fewer than 350,000 distinct CDR3 sequences, with roughly 23% observed a single time. The ten largest clones take up under 55% of the sample. Source material: blood. The receptors come from a woman in her forties or fifties with Graves' hyperthyroidism.

V usage is TRBV4-1 and J usage is TRBJ2-7, with no clear D. The V and J ends lost 4 bases and 1 base respectively, with 14 bases between them. Germline assignment: CDR1 MGHRA and CDR2 YSYEKL. This CDR3 comprises 15 residues. The CDR3 DNA sequence: TGCGCCAGCAGCCCCTCTCCAAGACCGTCCTACGAGCAGTACTTC. It codes for CASSPSPRPSYEQYF.

This clonotype was observed many times. The chain employs TRBV29-1 and TRBJ2-5; TRBD1 aligns across 8 bases. CDR1 SQVTM and CDR2 ANQGSEA come from the germline V gene. This CDR3 contains 12 residues. Trimming took 3 bases from V and 4 from J; bases not matched to a gene: 1. The CDR3 loop is CSVDRGPETQYF. As DNA, the CDR3 is TGCAGCGTTGACAGGGGGCCAGAGACCCAGTACTTC.

Ten or more counts support this clonotype. The chain carries TRBV28 and TRBJ1-2; a weak D match, TRBD1 (5 bases). V dropped 6 bases and J dropped 4 bases, with 21 bases sitting between them. Germline CDR1 and CDR2: MDHEN and SYDVKM. This CDR3 has 16 residues. The CDR3 spells CASSRTHQGFGYGYTF. The CDR3, as DNA: TGTGCCAGCAGCAGGACACATCAGGGCTTCGGCTATGGCTACACCTTC.

This clonotype appeared many times. The chain recombines TRBV20-1 with TRBJ1-5, with 7 nucleotides matching TRBD1. J lost 4 bases, V lost 3 bases, and 12 bases had no gene match. The CDR3 length is 16 residues. Germline V gives CDR1 DFQATT, CDR2 SNEGSKA (reference sequence). Here the CDR3 DNA reads TGCAGTGCTAGCGACCCGGGACAGATTACAAATCAGCCCCAGCATTTT. Translating it yields CSASDPGQITNQPQHF.

This clonotype showed up just a few times. V gene TRBV4-1 combines with J gene TRBJ2-7, with D possibly being TRBD1 (6 bases). Between the trimmed V and J ends, which lost 3 bases and 5 bases, there was a span of 14 bases. From germline, CDR1 is MGHRA and CDR2 YSYEKL. This CDR3 contains 14 residues. Here the CDR3 reads CASSHLSRGHEQYF. The CDR3 DNA reads TGCGCCAGCAGCCACCTAAGCAGGGGCCACGAGCAGTACTTC.

Turning to this clonotype: The junction does not match germline at one end; this may be a read error. This chain connects TRBV3-1 to TRBJ2-6; D might be TRBD1 or TRBD2, each matching 5 bases. CDR1 is LGHDT and CDR2 is YNNKEL in the germline V gene (reference sequence). The CDR3 runs to 16 residues. In DNA form, the CDR3 reads TGTGCCAGCAGCCATGCCGGACTGTCTGGGGCCAACGCCCTGACTTTC. Encoded protein: CASSHAGLSGANALTF.

The chain joins TRBV20-1 to TRBJ2-7; D not certain. The CDR3 runs 15 residues. The germline V gene has CDR1 DFQATT and CDR2 SNEGSKA (reference sequence). Between the trimmed V and J ends, which lost 0 bases and 2 bases, there was a span of 14 bases. As DNA, the CDR3 is TGCAGTGCTAGAGATAGGCAGGTAACTGCCTACGAGCAGTACTTC. Residues: CSARDRQVTAYEQYF.

The rearrangement joins TRBV10-3 to TRBJ2-5; D is uncertain. V dropped 3 bases and J dropped 5 bases, with 10 bases sitting between them. The CDR3 covers 13 residues. Per germline, CDR1 ENHRY and CDR2 SYGVKD. The CDR3 here is CAISDSNLETQYF. DNA of the CDR3: TGTGCCATCAGTGACTCGAATCTGGAGACCCAGTACTTC.

This rearrangement joins TRBV15 to TRBJ2-1; D is undetermined. V was shortened by 3 bases and J by 4 bases, with 7 bases between the two germline ends. CDR3 size: 13 residues. Germline CDR1 reads LNHNV; CDR2 reads YYDKDF (reference sequence). In DNA, the CDR3 is TGTGCCACCAGCAGTGCGGAATACAATGAGCAGTTCTTC. This translates into CATSSAEYNEQFF.

This clonotype was detected only a few times. The chain uses TRBV20-1 and TRBJ1-2, with D uncertain. Per germline, CDR1 DFQATT and CDR2 SNEGSKA (reference sequence). The CDR3 runs to 12 residues. The ends were cut back, 2 bases at V and 7 bases at J, with 11 bases in the middle. The CDR3 reads CSARLETGGYTF. CDR3 bases: TGCAGTGCTAGACTAGAAACGGGTGGCTACACCTTC.

The chain couples TRBV9 to TRBJ2-5; D is possibly TRBD2 (7 bases). The CDR3 sequence is 15 residues long. Germline-derived CDR1 and CDR2 are SGDLS and YYNGEE. With 1 base removed from V and 1 base from J, the gap between germline ends came to 11 bases. CDR3 protein: CASSVRGGAQETQYF. DNA of the CDR3: TGTGCCAGCAGCGTAAGAGGGGGGGCCCAAGAGACCCAGTACTTC.

Of note for this clonotype: This could be a read error, since a much larger clone is one nucleotide away. V gene TRBV27 combines with J gene TRBJ1-2, with TRBD1 identical over 9 bases. Germline lookup yields CDR1 MNHEY and CDR2 SMNVEV (reference sequence). The CDR3 is 13 residues long. The DNA for the CDR3 is TGTGCCAGCGGACCGGGACAGGGTTATGGCTGCACCTTC. This gives the protein CASGPGQGYGCTF.

The V and J genes are TRBV6-2 or TRBV6-3 and TRBJ2-2; 8 bases are shared with TRBD1. Trimming cost V 2 bases and J 7 bases; bases outside gene matches: 6. Germline V gene lookup returns CDR1 MNHEY and CDR2 SVGEGT. CDR3 length: 15 amino acids. The CDR3 bases are TGTGCCAGCAGTTACCCAAACAGGGGGAGCGGGGAGCTGTTTTTT. Translation: CASSYPNRGSGELFF.

The genes are TRBV5-4 and TRBJ1-2; 9 bases align to TRBD1. Germline CDR1 SGHNT, CDR2 YYREEE (reference sequence). J lost 6 bases, V lost 8 bases, and 11 bases had no gene match. The CDR3 has 14 residues. The CDR3 nucleotides read TGTGCCAGAACCTCCGGGACAGGGACTGATGGCTACACCTTC. Translated: CARTSGTGTDGYTF. Full variable domain (remainder filled in from reference TRBV5-4 and TRBJ1-2): ETGVTQSPTHLIKTRGQQVTLRCSSQSGHNTVSWYQQALGQGPQFIFQYYREEENGRGNFPPRFSGLQFPNYSSELNVNALELDDSALYLCARTSGTGTDGYTFGSGTRLTVV.

This clonotype came up many times. This sequence joins TRBV28 and TRBJ2-7; perhaps D is TRBD1 or TRBD2 (5 bases each). This CDR3 has 16 amino acids. Trimming left V 3 bases short and J 8 bases short, with 23 bases between. CDR1 MDHEN and CDR2 SYDVKM come from the germline V gene. CDR3 coding DNA: TGTGCCAGCAGTTTTCCAGGGCGTGGGGGAGCTACGCAGCAGTACTTC. Protein sequence: CASSFPGRGGATQQYF.

This clonotype was detected only a few times. V and J are TRBV5-8 and TRBJ1-1, with D hard to call. The CDR3 length is 13 residues. CDR1 and CDR2 (germline): SGHTS, YDEGEE. The V gene lost 6 bases and the J gene lost 4 bases, with 13 bases spanning the gap. The CDR3 DNA is TGTGCCAGCACCTGGGGTGTCGGCACTGAAGCTTTCTTT. It translates to CASTWGVGTEAFF.

The genes are TRBV6-1 and TRBJ1-2, with 7 bases matching TRBD1. Germline CDR1 and CDR2: MNHNS and SASEGT. With 0 bases clipped from V and 4 bases from J, the junction kept 8 bases outside the gene matches. There are 16 residues in the CDR3. CDR3 sequence (DNA): TGTGCCAGCAGTGAAGCCGACAGGGCTGGTGTCTATGGCTACACCTTC. Protein product: CASSEADRAGVYGYTF.

This clonotype was recorded many times. The J gene is TRBJ1-5, the V gene TRBV27; possible D gene TRBD1, 5 bases. The CDR3 consists of 15 residues. From germline, CDR1 is MNHEY and CDR2 SMNVEV (reference sequence). V was clipped by 5 bases and J by 3 bases, with 14 bases between them. CDR3 region: CASSRDAKPNQPQHF. Here the CDR3 DNA reads TGTGCCAGCAGTAGGGACGCCAAGCCCAATCAGCCCCAGCATTTT.

J is TRBJ1-3 and V is TRBV19; TRBD1 might be the D (5 bases). Germline loops: CDR1 LNHDA, CDR2 SQIVND (reference sequence). The CDR3 is 13 residues long. V lost 4 bases and J 5 bases, leaving 9 bases between the germline ends. In DNA form, the CDR3 reads TGTGCCAGTAGTAAGACAGCCAGAAACACCATATATTTT. Amino acid sequence: CASSKTARNTIYF.

This clonotype was seen ten or more times. This chain connects TRBV28 to TRBJ1-3; 7 bases are a match to TRBD1. V was pared by 6 bases and J by 2 bases, with 4 bases of the junction left unmatched. Per the germline V gene, CDR1 is MDHEN and CDR2 is SYDVKM. This CDR3 has 14 amino acids. The CDR3 protein is CASRRQGTGNTIYF. The CDR3 DNA follows: TGTGCCAGCAGAAGACAGGGAACTGGAAACACCATATATTTT.

The CDR3 sequence is CASSWDGRGQFEQYF. The DNA for the CDR3 is TGTGCCAGCAGCTGGGACGGAAGGGGGCAGTTCGAGCAGTACTTC. The rearrangement uses TRBV5-6 and TRBJ2-7; 7 bases line up with TRBD1. This CDR3 region has 15 residues. Germline V gives CDR1 SGHDT, CDR2 YYEEEE. Trimming removed 3 bases from V and 6 bases from J; junction bases left unmatched: 12.

The chain joins TRBV5-1 to TRBJ2-5; TRBD2 is a possible D gene (6 bases). V was pared by 4 bases and J by 3 bases, with 10 bases between. Looked up from germline, CDR1 is SGHRS and CDR2 is YFSETQ. CDR3 size: 13 residues. The CDR3 region is CASSPGGKETQYF. DNA of the CDR3: TGCGCCAGCAGCCCCGGGGGTAAAGAGACCCAGTACTTC.

Points on this clonotype: Germline and junction disagree at one end, which may indicate a read error. This sequence joins TRBV7-9 and TRBJ2-1; 7 nucleotides match TRBD2. Per the germline V gene, CDR1 is SEHNR and CDR2 is FQNEAQ (reference sequence). The CDR3 has 13 amino acids. CDR3 DNA: TGTGCCGGCAGCTTAGAACTAGCGAGTGAGCAGTTCTTC. It codes for CAGSLELASEQFF. Filled out from reference TRBV7-9 and TRBJ2-1, the complete variable domain reads DTGVSQNPRHKITKRGQNVTFRCDPISEHNRLYWYRQTLGQGPEFLTYFQNEAQLEKSRLLSDRFSAERPKGSFSTLEIQRTEQGDSAMYLCAGSLELASEQFFGPGTRLTVL.